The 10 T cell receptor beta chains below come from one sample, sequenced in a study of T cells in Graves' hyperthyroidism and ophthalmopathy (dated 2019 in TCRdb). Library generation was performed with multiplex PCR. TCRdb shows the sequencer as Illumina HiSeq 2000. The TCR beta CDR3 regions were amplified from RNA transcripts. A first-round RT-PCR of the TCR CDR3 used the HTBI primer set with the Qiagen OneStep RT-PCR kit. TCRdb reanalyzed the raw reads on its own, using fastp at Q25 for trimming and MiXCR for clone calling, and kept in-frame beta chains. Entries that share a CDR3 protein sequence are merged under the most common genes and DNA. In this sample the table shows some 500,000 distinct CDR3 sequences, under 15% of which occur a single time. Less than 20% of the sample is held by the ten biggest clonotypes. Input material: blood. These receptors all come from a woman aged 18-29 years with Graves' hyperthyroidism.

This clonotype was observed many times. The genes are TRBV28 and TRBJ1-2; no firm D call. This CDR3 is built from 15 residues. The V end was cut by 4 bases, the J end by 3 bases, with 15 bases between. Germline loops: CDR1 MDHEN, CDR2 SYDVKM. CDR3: CASSSPGGGHYGYTF. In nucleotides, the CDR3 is TGTGCCAGCAGTTCTCCCGGCGGCGGGCACTATGGCTACACCTTC.

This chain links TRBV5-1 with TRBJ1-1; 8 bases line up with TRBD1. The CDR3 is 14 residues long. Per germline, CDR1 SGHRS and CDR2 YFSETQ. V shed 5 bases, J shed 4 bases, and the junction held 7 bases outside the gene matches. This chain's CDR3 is CASRQGAGGTEAFF. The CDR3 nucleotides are TGCGCCAGCAGGCAGGGGGCTGGGGGCACTGAAGCTTTCTTT.

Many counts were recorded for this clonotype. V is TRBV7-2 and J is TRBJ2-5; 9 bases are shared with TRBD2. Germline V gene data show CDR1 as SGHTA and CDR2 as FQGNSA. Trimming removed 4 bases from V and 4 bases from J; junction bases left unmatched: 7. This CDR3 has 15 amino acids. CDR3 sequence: CTSSSSGRRGETQYF. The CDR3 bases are TGTACCAGCAGCTCCAGCGGGAGGAGGGGAGAGACCCAGTACTTC.

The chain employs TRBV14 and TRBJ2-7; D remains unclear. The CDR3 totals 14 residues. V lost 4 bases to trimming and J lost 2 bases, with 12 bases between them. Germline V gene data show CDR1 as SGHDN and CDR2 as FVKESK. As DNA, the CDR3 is TGTGCCAGCAGCCCAACGGACCTCGCCTACGAGCAGTACGTC. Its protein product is CASSPTDLAYEQYV.

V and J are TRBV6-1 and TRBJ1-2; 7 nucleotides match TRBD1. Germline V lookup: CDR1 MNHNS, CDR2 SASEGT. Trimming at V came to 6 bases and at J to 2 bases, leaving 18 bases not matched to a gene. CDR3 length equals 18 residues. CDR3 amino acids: CASRVKTGQGEPNYGYTF. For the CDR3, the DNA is TGTGCCAGCAGAGTCAAGACAGGGCAAGGGGAGCCGAACTATGGCTACACCTTC.

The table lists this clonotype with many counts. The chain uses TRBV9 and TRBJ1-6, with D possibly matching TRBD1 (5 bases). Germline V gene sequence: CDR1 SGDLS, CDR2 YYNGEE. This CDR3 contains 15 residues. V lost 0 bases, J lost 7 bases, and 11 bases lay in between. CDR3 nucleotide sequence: TGTGCCAGCAGCGTAGGCTCTGGGGGGAATTCACCCCTCCACTTT. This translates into CASSVGSGGNSPLHF. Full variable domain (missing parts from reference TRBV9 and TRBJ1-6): DSGVTQTPKHLITATGQRVTLRCSPRSGDLSVYWYQQSLDQGLQFLIQYYNGEERAKGNILERFSAQQFPDLHSELNLSSLELGDSALYFCASSVGSGGNSPLHFGNGTRLTVT.

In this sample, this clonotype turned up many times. The chain's CDR3 is CSAPGSGNTEAFF. The CDR3 bases are TGCAGTGCTCCCGGTTCAGGGAACACTGAAGCTTTCTTT. The V and J genes are TRBV20-1 and TRBJ1-1; the D is unclear. The germline gives CDR1 DFQATT, CDR2 SNEGSKA (reference sequence). This CDR3 contains 13 residues. The V end lost 5 bases, the J end lost 1 base, and 11 bases lay between the germline ends.

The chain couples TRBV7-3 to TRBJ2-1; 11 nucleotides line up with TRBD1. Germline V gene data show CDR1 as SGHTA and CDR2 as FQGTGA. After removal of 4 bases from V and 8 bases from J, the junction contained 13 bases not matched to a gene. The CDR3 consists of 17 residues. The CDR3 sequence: CASSSPPGQGVGHEQFF. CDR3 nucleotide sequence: TGTGCCAGCAGCTCACCACCGGGACAGGGGGTCGGACATGAGCAGTTCTTC.

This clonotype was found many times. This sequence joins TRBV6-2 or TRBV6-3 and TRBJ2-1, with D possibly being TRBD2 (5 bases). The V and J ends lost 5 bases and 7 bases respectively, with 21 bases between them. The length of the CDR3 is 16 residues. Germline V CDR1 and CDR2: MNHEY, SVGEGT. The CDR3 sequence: CASSTAATLSGNEQFF. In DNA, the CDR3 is TGTGCCAGCAGTACAGCGGCCACCCTTTCGGGGAATGAGCAGTTCTTC.

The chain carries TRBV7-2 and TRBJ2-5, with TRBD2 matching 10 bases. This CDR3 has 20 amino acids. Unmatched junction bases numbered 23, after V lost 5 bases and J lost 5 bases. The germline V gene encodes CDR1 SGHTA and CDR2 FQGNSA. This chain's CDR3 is CASSARLSGRPPEVGETQYF. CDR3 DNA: TGTGCCAGCAGCGCACGACTTAGCGGGAGGCCCCCAGAGGTGGGGGAGACCCAGTACTTC.